This record covers a single TCR beta chain. No cognate antigen has been identified for it. Nothing much larger sits one base from this clone, and base qualities are not available. The entire amount of isolated RNA was reverse transcribed using the High Capacity cDNA Reverse Transcription Kit, so the sequenced TCRB transcripts were expressed ones. Naive, central memory and regulatory T cell samples underwent deep immunoSEQ sequencing, averaging around 3.6 million total reads per sample. Sorted cells were lysed in RLT buffer and RNA was extracted with DNase-treated RNeasy Micro or Mini kits, depending on cell number. To prevent cross-contamination, every cell subset was processed on its own, while patient and healthy donor samples were processed together. The immunoSEQ multiplex PCR was used to amplify TCRB sequences from cDNA, yielding 87-bp fragments that span the CDR3 region. The amplicons were sequenced using the Illumina HiSeq platform. In the source study's methods: PCR bias was computationally corrected using synthetic template baselines, reads within Hamming distance 2 were collapsed, and singletons that could not be merged were discarded. By aligning reads against IMGT, V, D and J genes, CDR3 length, and insertions or deletions at six rearrangement sites were assigned. Within each subset, clonotype counts were normalized to the number of sorted cells before true diversity and Gini coefficients were calculated with the tcR R package. The overlap coefficient, calculated on TCRB nucleotide sequences, was used to quantify repertoire sharing. Out-of-frame TCRB sequences from naive cells were analyzed to stand in for the pre-selection repertoire. TCRdb provides this immuneACCESS table in a form limited to in-frame rearrangements. Some clones are lacking; in checked studies, under half of them reflect an unresolved V gene, and why the rest are absent is not known. The V and J calls and the clone size are those of that table, but D and trimming were determined from the DNA. The sample table contains some 410,000 clones; only one count was recorded for 14% of them. The top ten clonotypes cover roughly 0.035% of the sample.

This record comes from a study of beta chain features in type 1 diabetes (dated by TCRdb to the late 2010s). Study-wide context: Mean age, gender distribution, total cell number and subset yield were not different between patients and healthy donors. In the study, recently diagnosed type 1 diabetes patients and matched healthy donors were compared on the TCRB repertoires of their sorted circulating CD4+ T cell subsets. Regulatory and stem cell-like memory subsets were isolated from only 8 patients and roughly eight healthy donors, whereas naive and central memory subsets came from all 30 or so donors. A total of 90 million to 140 million sorted cells were examined across all samples, and RNA yield correlated strongly with the number of cells per subset. Here is what the overall study found, with its caveats: Type 1 diabetes patients showed a moderate but significant shortening of TCRB CDR3 length in all four CD4+ subsets. Naive, central memory and regulatory TCRB repertoires appeared more similar among patients than among healthy donors. Only small numbers of individuals were included in the HLA sub-analyses, which left unresolved whether HLA type had any influence on TCRB rearrangement. PCR might favor shorter templates, but patient and control samples were amplified and corrected together, so any skew would affect both groups equally. At VDJ recombination sites, type 1 diabetes patients had fewer insertions and more deleted nucleotides, which implies abnormalities in thymic rearrangement. Because cDNA was sequenced instead of genomic DNA, highly expressing activated cells could be over-represented, though the groups showed no difference in activation or CD3 levels.

Each donor gave one peripheral blood draw, roughly 0.12 L on average, collected into heparinised tubes. Using a panel that included CD45RO, CCR7, CD25, CD127, CD95 and CD27, naive, central memory, regulatory and stem cell-like memory CD4+ T cells were sorted on a BD FACSAria II. All sorted populations exceeded 98% purity. PBMCs were separated immediately by Lymphoprep density gradient centrifugation and were stained directly, without being cultured. To minimize batch effects, samples were stained and sorted in pairs, one healthy donor with one patient per experiment. The sequence derives from a man in his thirties or forties in good health. Sequencing input: naive CD4+ T cells from blood. This specimen's cell subset or site label, interpreted: true naive CD4+ T cells.

The nucleotide sequence is given as TGTGCCAGCAGCCGCGGGACAGTAAGCTCCTACGAGCAGTACTTC. Its protein reads: CASSRGTVSSYEQYF. Rearrangement joined TRBV11-3 to TRBJ2-7; TRBD1 is possibly the D segment (7 matching bases). The trim is 5 bases for V and 0 bases for J, with a gap of 14 bases between the germline ends. From the cysteine up to the phenylalanine, the CDR3 has a length of 15 residues. Only CDR3 DNA remains: 45 bases, in frame from the first base. Looking up the germline V gene yields CDR1 SGHNT and CDR2 YENEEA.